These 2 T cell receptor beta chains were sequenced from one sample in a study of PD-1 blockade in classical Hodgkin lymphoma (dated by TCRdb to about 2020). This sample's time point label indicates: cycle 2 day 1 (C2D1) of nivolumab. All trial patients had relapsed after autologous stem cell transplantation, with cohorts A, B and C differing in prior brentuximab vedotin exposure. The receptor library was made with the immunoSEQ multiplex PCR assay. As stored in TCRdb, this immuneACCESS dataset retains in-frame rearrangements with V and J assigned. A fraction of the clones does not appear; measured against another copy, unresolved V genes explain less than half of the discrepancy, and the remainder lacks a known reason. This sample has 100,000 to 120,000 clones in its table, and roughly nine tenths of those were observed once. Around 20% of the sample lies in the top ten. The sequenced sample was peripheral blood mononuclear cells (PBMCs), obtained before the second cycle of nivolumab. Receptors originate from a human donor with classical Hodgkin lymphoma.

This chain uses TRBV25-1 with TRBJ1-1; 7 nucleotides line up with TRBD1. The trim removed 0 bases at V and 2 bases at J, leaving 6 bases unmatched. Germline CDR1 is MGHDK and CDR2 is SYGVNS. The length of the CDR3 is 16 residues. DNA of the CDR3: TGTGCCAGCAGTGAATATGGCAGGGGGATCAACACTGAAGCTTTCTTT. Its translation is CASSEYGRGINTEAFF.

This clone appeared once. The rearrangement links TRBV27 to TRBJ2-7, with TRBD1 matching over 11 bases. Germline CDR1 and CDR2: MNHEY and SMNVEV (reference sequence). The ends lost 5 bases at V and 10 bases at J; junction bases unmatched: 7. The length of the CDR3 is 13 residues. The CDR3 nucleotides read TGTGCCAGCAGTCTCGGACAGGGGGCCTCTCAGTACTTC. Its protein product is CASSLGQGASQYF.